The 16 T cell receptor beta chains listed next were all sequenced from one sample in a study of cytomegalovirus exposure and HLA in healthy donors. The PCR contained 60 Vbeta and 13 Jbeta primers. Produced via immunoSEQ multiplex PCR; TCRdb's table is partial and in-frame only. Of over 150,000 clones in the sample, 70% to 85% were seen once. Sequencing used PBMCs. The receptors derive from a man in his forties in good health and CMV-seronegative.

The chain has TRBV6-4 and TRBJ1-1, with a tentative D call TRBD1 (6 bases). The V end was cut by 7 bases, the J end by 1 base, with 16 bases between. Per the germline V gene, CDR1 is MRHNA and CDR2 is SNTAGT. The CDR3 is made up of 15 amino acids. CDR3 residues: CASTLVAGENTEAFF. For the CDR3, the DNA is TGTGCCAGCACCTTGGTTGCAGGGGAGAACACTGAAGCTTTCTTT.

The CDR3 DNA follows: TGTGCCAGCAGCCAACCCTCGAGGGGACAGTCCTCCTACGAGCAGTACTTC. Translation: CASSQPSRGQSSYEQYF. The chain combines TRBV7-9 with TRBJ2-5; 7 bases fit TRBD1. The J call is uncertain, as TRBJ2-7 better fits the DNA end. The CDR3 is 17 amino acids. CDR1 is SEHNR and CDR2 is FQNEAQ in the germline V gene (reference sequence).

The rearrangement links TRBV5-6 to TRBJ2-7; TRBD1 aligns across 12 bases. Germline values: CDR1 SGHDT, CDR2 YYEEEE. The CDR3 covers 15 residues. Trimming cost V 4 bases and J 7 bases; bases outside gene matches: 9. This chain's CDR3 is CASSGPGQGAGEQYF. The CDR3 DNA sequence: TGTGCCAGCAGCGGCCCGGGACAGGGGGCTGGTGAGCAGTACTTC.

As for this clone: Germline is not matched at one junction end, which may reflect a read error. The V call is TRBV7-7, the J call TRBJ2-2; possibly TRBD1 for D (5 bases). The CDR3 contains 13 residues. From germline, CDR1 is SSHAT and CDR2 FNYEAQ (reference sequence). The CDR3 loop reads CASSLVGAGELFF. The CDR3 DNA follows: TGTGCTAGCAGCTTAGTAGGGGCCGGGGAGCTGTTTTTT.

The chain employs TRBV9 and TRBJ2-5; D is perhaps TRBD2 (6 bases). V gave up 6 bases and J gave up 1 base, with 10 bases separating them. The CDR3 runs 13 residues. Per the germline V gene, CDR1 is SGDLS and CDR2 is YYNGEE. The CDR3 region has the DNA TGTGCCAGCACCCGGGGGAGCCAAGAGACCCAGTACTTC. It encodes CASTRGSQETQYF.

The rearrangement links TRBV5-4 to TRBJ2-1, with 7 bases aligning to TRBD1. Trimming at V came to 3 bases and at J to 6 bases, leaving 12 bases not matched to a gene. Germline CDR1 reads SGHNT; CDR2 reads YYREEE (reference sequence). The CDR3 runs to 16 residues. The CDR3 DNA reads as TGTGCCAGCAGCTATCGAGTAGGTTCAGGGGGCAATGAGCAGTTCTTC. It encodes CASSYRVGSGGNEQFF.

The chain uses TRBV11-2 and TRBJ1-4, with D tentatively TRBD1 (5 bases). The V gene's germline CDR1 is SGHAT and CDR2 FQNNGV. V was shortened by 1 base and J by 8 bases, with 11 bases between the two germline ends. CDR3 length: 14 residues. The CDR3 DNA sequence: TGTGCCAGCAGCTTAGTGGGGAGGGGAGAAAAACTGTTTTTT. Translating it yields CASSLVGRGEKLFF.

The table lists this clone with a few counts. The chain joins TRBV7-8 to TRBJ2-1; the match to TRBD2 covers 8 bases. The CDR3 covers 13 residues. Germline-derived CDR1 and CDR2 are SGHVS and FQNEAQ. Germline trimming cut 8 bases from V and 8 bases from J; bases unmatched to any gene: 8. DNA for the CDR3: TGTGCCAGCCGAGGCGGGGGGCCCGATGAGCAGTTCTTC. This encodes CASRGGGPDEQFF.

V and J are TRBV9 and TRBJ1-4, with 9 positions matching TRBD1. Germline trimming cut 4 bases from V and 8 bases from J; bases unmatched to any gene: 3. The CDR3 contains 13 residues. The germline gives CDR1 SGDLS, CDR2 YYNGEE. CDR3 nucleotides: TGTGCCAGCAGCCGACAGGGGGGAGAAAAACTGTTTTTT. Residues: CASSRQGGEKLFF.

This chain links TRBV6-5 with TRBJ2-7; 10 bases line up with TRBD2. J was trimmed by 5 bases and V by 6 bases; bases with no gene match: 7. This CDR3 contains 14 residues. The germline CDR1 and CDR2 sequences are MNHEY and SVGAGI. CDR3 nucleotides: TGTGCCAGCAGGGGAAGCGGGGGGGATGACGAGCAGTACTTC. Its translation: CASRGSGGDDEQYF.

This clone was counted once. In nucleotides, the CDR3 is TGTGCCACCAGCCCTCGTCAGGGAGGGGAGCAGTTCTTC. Translated: CATSPRQGGEQFF. The chain combines TRBV15 with TRBJ2-1, with 7 bases matching TRBD2. The CDR3 length is 13 residues. Trimming removed 5 bases from V and 10 bases from J; junction bases left unmatched: 8. Germline values: CDR1 LNHNV, CDR2 YYDKDF (reference sequence). The whole variable domain, remainder taken from reference TRBV15 and TRBJ2-1, is DAMVIQNPRYQVTQFGKPVTLSCSQTLNHNVMYWYQQKSSQAPKLLFHYYDKDFNNEADTPDNFQSRRPNTSFCFLDIRSPGLGDTAMYLCATSPRQGGEQFFGPGTRLTVL.

V usage is TRBV18 and J usage is TRBJ1-4; D call uncertain. The CDR3 totals 16 residues. V gave up 6 bases and J gave up 0 bases, with 14 bases separating them. Germline CDR1 is KGHSH and CDR2 is LQKENI. DNA of the CDR3: TGTGCCAGCTCGTCGTGGGCCGTGGCAACTAATGAAAAACTGTTTTTT. This gives the protein CASSSWAVATNEKLFF.

The V call is TRBV9, the J call TRBJ1-2; a weak D match, TRBD1 (5 bases). Germline values: CDR1 SGDLS, CDR2 YYNGEE. The CDR3 is 13 residues long. V lost 2 bases and J lost 4, with 9 bases in between. Written as DNA, the CDR3 is TGTGCCAGCAGCGTCAGGGATAGCTATGGCTACACCTTC. Its protein is CASSVRDSYGYTF.

Worth noting for this clone: Relative to the germline gene, one junction end is altered; a read error may explain this. The rearrangement uses TRBV5-1 and TRBJ2-7; D not resolved. In germline, CDR1 is SGHRS, CDR2 YFSETQ. The CDR3 covers 15 residues. CDR3 sequence (DNA): TGCGCCGGCAGCCCCCTCGAGTCCGATCCCTACGAGCAGTACTTC. The encoded protein is CAGSPLESDPYEQYF. Based on the CDR3 plus reference TRBV5-1 and TRBJ2-7, the full variable domain is KAGVTQTPRYLIKTRGQQVTLSCSPISGHRSVSWYQQTPGQGLQFLFEYFSETQRNKGNFPGRFSGRQFSNSRSEMNVSTLELGDSALYLCAGSPLESDPYEQYFGPGTRLTVT.

This clone appeared a few times. The chain employs TRBV10-1 and TRBJ2-3; tentative D call: TRBD2 (6 bases). This CDR3 contains 11 residues. V was clipped by 8 bases and J by 6 bases, with 9 bases between them. CDR1 and CDR2 from the germline V gene are WNHNN and SYGVQD (reference sequence). The CDR3 loop reads CASHSGDTQYF. The CDR3 region has the DNA TGCGCCAGCCACAGCGGGGATACGCAGTATTTT.

The gene calls are TRBV11-3 and TRBJ2-1, with 12 nucleotides matching TRBD2. CDR1 is SGHNT and CDR2 is YENEEA in the germline V gene. With 5 bases clipped from V and 3 bases from J, the junction kept 8 bases outside the gene matches. The CDR3 totals 17 residues. The DNA of the CDR3 is TGTGCCAGCAGCCGGGTTGGACTAGCGGGGAACTACAATGAGCAGTTCTTC. It is translated as CASSRVGLAGNYNEQFF.